This T cell receptor beta chain was profiled in a study of CD8 T cells in Susac syndrome. An amount of RNA that ranged from about 0.45 to 1 ug was reverse transcribed with random hexamers. One entry per CDR3 protein results from TCRdb running MiXCR on the immunoSEQ multiplex PCR reads. The data show some 120,000 distinct CDR3 sequences, 90% to 95% seen once. This CDR3 spans 16 amino acids. Trimming pared 5 bases from V and 4 bases from J, leaving 19 bases between. In germline, CDR1 is MNHNS, CDR2 SASEGT. The clonotype originates from a human donor with multiple sclerosis. Material: CD8+ T cells from PBMCs. The J gene is TRBJ2-3, the V gene TRBV6-1; D may be TRBD2 (5 bases). The CDR3 DNA reads as TGTGCCAGCAGTCCCACGGACTCCCTCCCCCCAGATACGCAGTATTTT. It yields the protein CASSPTDSLPPDTQYF.